Listed below are T cell receptor beta chains from one sample, sequenced in a study of cytotoxic CD8 clonotypes in ibrutinib-treated CLL. Profiled with immunoSEQ multiplex PCR; TCRdb holds only in-frame clones, not every one. The table includes under 30,000 clones, 45% to 60% detected once. The material was PBMCs, obtained before ibrutinib treatment. These receptors all stem from a human donor with chronic lymphocytic leukemia. The CDR3 runs from the conserved cysteine through the conserved F or W. Each record gives: V gene, J gene, clone size, D gene, CDR3 DNA, CDR3 protein. A D gene is named only where the DNA matches it firmly. A clone size is listed for some rows: how often the clone was seen (once, few, many), or a class if it is expanded.

TRBV5-1	TRBJ2-1	once	-	TGCGCCAGCAGCTTGGCCACTCAGCTCGGCGATGAGCAGTTCTTC	CASSLATQLGDEQFF
TRBV7-6	TRBJ2-2	-	-	TGTGCCAGCAGCTTAGCGGCGGGGACCGGGGAGCTGTTTTTT	CASSLAAGTGELFF
TRBV28	TRBJ2-7	-	TRBD1	TGTGCCAGCAGGGGACAGGGAAGCTCCTACGAGCAGTACTTC	CASRGQGSSYEQYF
TRBV19	TRBJ1-5	-	TRBD1	TGTGCCAGGGCACCCGGGACAGCAACTAATCAGCCCCAGCATTTT	CARAPGTATNQPQHF
TRBV7-6	TRBJ1-3	few	-	TGTGCCAGCAGCTTGAGCTCTGGAAACACCATATATTTT	CASSLSSGNTIYF
TRBV4-1	TRBJ2-7	-	-	TGCGCCAGCAGCCAAGGGACAGTCCCCCCATACGAGCAGTACTTC	CASSQGTVPPYEQYF
TRBV27	TRBJ2-7	-	TRBD1	TGTGCCAGCAGTTTAACGACAGGGGTCGAGCAGTACTTC	CASSLTTGVEQYF
TRBV4-1	TRBJ2-3	once	TRBD1	TGCGCCAGCAGCCAACCCGACAGGGGGCGCGGAGATACGCAGTATTTT	CASSQPDRGRGDTQYF
TRBV7-9	TRBJ1-3	-	-	TGTGCCAGCAGCCTTGCTGGAAACACCATATATTTT	CASSLAGNTIYF
TRBV5-1	TRBJ2-3	-	-	TGCGCCAGCAGCCCCAGGGGACTGGATACGCAGTATTTT	CASSPRGLDTQYF
TRBV7-6	TRBJ2-1	medium-sized	-	TGTGCCAGCAGCTCTTCCACGAGCTCCTACAATGAGCAGTTCTTC	CASSSSTSSYNEQFF
TRBV2	TRBJ2-5	-	-	TGTGCCCTATTGGGGGATCGGGAGACCCAGTACTTC	CALLGDRETQYF
TRBV19	TRBJ1-5	-	-	TGTGCCACCCAAAGAGGCGGGAGCAATCAGCCCCAGCATTTT	CATQRGGSNQPQHF
TRBV29-1	TRBJ1-2	-	TRBD1	TGCAGCGTGGCAGGACAGGGTCGCTATGGCTACACCTTC	CSVAGQGRYGYTF
TRBV7-2	TRBJ2-2	-	-	TGTGCCAGCAGCACGGACAGTGCAGGCACCGGGGAGCTGTTTTTT	CASSTDSAGTGELFF
TRBV19	TRBJ2-5	-	-	TGTGCCAGTAGTTTAGGCTTGCGGGGACACGCACAAGAGACCCAGTACTTC	CASSLGLRGHAQETQYF
TRBV28	TRBJ1-5	-	-	TGTGCCAGCAGTTTGGGCATCGGCCGTAGCAATCAGCCCCAGCATTTT	CASSLGIGRSNQPQHF
TRBV7-2	TRBJ2-7	-	-	TGTGCCAGCAGCCTACAGGCTGCGTCCTACGAGCAGTACTTC	CASSLQAASYEQYF
TRBV2	TRBJ2-3	-	-	TGTGCCAGCAGTGTCTCTCTCGGAAGTGGGGGTACGCAGTATTTT	CASSVSLGSGGTQYF
TRBV28	TRBJ1-5	-	-	TGTGCCAGCAGTTTACCCCTGGTATCTCTGCCCCAGCATTTT	CASSLPLVSLPQHF
TRBV10-3	TRBJ2-3	few	-	TGTGCCATCAGTGAAGCTTTGGAAGAGCAGTATTTT	CAISEALEEQYF
TRBV12-5	TRBJ2-3	-	-	TGTGCTAGTGGTTTGGGTAGTTTTGCCCCCATACACACAGATACGCAGTATTTT	CASGLGSFAPIHTDTQYF
TRBV29-1	TRBJ2-3	-	TRBD1	TGCAGCGTTGATACTGACAGGGGCACAGATACGCAGTATTTT	CSVDTDRGTDTQYF
TRBV18	TRBJ2-7	-	-	TGTGCCAGCTCACCACCCTCCAGTCCTGAGCAGTACTTC	CASSPPSSPEQYF
TRBV9	TRBJ2-2	-	TRBD2	TGTGCCAGCAATCTAGCGGGAGGGCGTGCCATGCCAAACACCGGGGAGCTGTTTTTT	CASNLAGGRAMPNTGELFF
TRBV15	TRBJ2-7	-	TRBD1	TGTGCCACCAGCAGACAACGTCGACAGGGAAGCTACGAGCAGTACTTC	CATSRQRRQGSYEQYF
TRBV9	TRBJ2-1	-	-	TGTGCCAGCAGCGGTGACAAGTACAATGAGCAGTTCTTC	CASSGDKYNEQFF
TRBV2	TRBJ1-1	-	-	TGTGCCAGCAGTCCAATGGGGACGGTGAACACTGAAGCTTTCTTT	CASSPMGTVNTEAFF
TRBV18	TRBJ2-7	-	TRBD1	TGTGCCAGCTCACCTCCCGGGACAGGGGGCCACGAGCAGTACTTC	CASSPPGTGGHEQYF
TRBV6-1	TRBJ1-2	-	-	TGTGCCAGCGGGGCAGGGTCGTGGGATGGCTACACCTTC	CASGAGSWDGYTF
TRBV7-2	TRBJ2-5	-	TRBD2	TGTGCCAGCAGCTTAGATCGGGGAGGGGTTTCAGAGACCCAGTACTTC	CASSLDRGGVSETQYF
TRBV20-1	TRBJ2-7	-	-	TGCAGTGCTAATTACGAGCAGTACTTC	CSANYEQYF
TRBV19	TRBJ2-7	once	-	TGTGCCAGTAGCACCGCATTACAATGGGGGCCGCGAGAGCAGTACTTC	CASSTALQWGPREQYF
TRBV7-2	TRBJ2-1	medium-sized	TRBD2	TGTGCCAGCAGCCAAATCGCACTAGCGGGAGAGCAGTTCTTC	CASSQIALAGEQFF
TRBV28	TRBJ2-7	-	-	TGTGCCATCAACGAGTTGGGTGAGCAGTACTTC	CAINELGEQYF
TRBV28	TRBJ2-2	-	-	TGTGCCAGCAGTCGCTATCTAGACACCGGGGAGCTGTTTTTT	CASSRYLDTGELFF
TRBV10-3	TRBJ2-6	few	-	TGTGCCATCAGTAAGGGGACTGTGGGGTCCAACGTCCTGACTTTC	CAISKGTVGSNVLTF
TRBV9	TRBJ2-1	-	-	TGTGCCAGCAGCGTAGATCCGGGGCTAGCAGCTAATGAGCAGTTCTTC	CASSVDPGLAANEQFF